The following is a T cell receptor beta chain sequence with its context. Antigen: not known. The entry originates in a study of cytomegalovirus exposure and HLA in healthy donors. Study context: Roughly 179 million T cells yielded roughly 120 million unique TCR beta sequences, as an earlier analysis found. Study-level results: Presence/absence analyses assumed roughly uniform sequencing depth across donors, which may not hold. The study designated 150 to 200 TCR beta chains cytomegalovirus-associated.

Use of 60 Vbeta and 13 Jbeta primers characterized the PCR. Only in-frame clones appear in the TCRdb table, and some are missing; sequencing was by immunoSEQ multiplex PCR. The sample lists tens of thousands of clones; almost 75% were seen once. The clonotype comes from a man aged 50-59 years in good health and CMV-seronegative. Sequenced: PBMCs.

In DNA, the CDR3 is TGCGCCAGCAGCCCCGGGATCTTAGCCAAAAACATTCAGTACTTC. This gives the protein CASSPGILAKNIQYF. The genes are TRBV5-1 and TRBJ2-4; D is perhaps TRBD2 (5 bases). The germline V gene has CDR1 SGHRS and CDR2 YFSETQ. CDR3 length equals 15 residues. V gave up 4 bases and J gave up 0 bases, with 11 bases separating them.